Listed here are 15 T cell receptor beta chains from one sample, sequenced in a study of a mutant IDH1 vaccine in newly diagnosed glioma. Clones were read by immunoSEQ multiplex PCR, and TCRdb kept only the in-frame ones, dropping some. Of over 55,000 clones in the sample, more than 70% were seen once. Time point denoted: baseline, week 1 (first vaccination visit). Treatment given: pre-vaccination baseline after standard-of-care therapy. The sequences come from peripheral blood mononuclear cells (PBMCs), collected from a glioma patient treated with radiotherapy, temozolomide or both. The receptors come from a young woman with glioma. Some clones in this sample may be carry-over from other donors' samples.

The V call is TRBV18, the J call TRBJ2-2; D gene unclear. CDR3 length: 12 amino acids. The V gene lost 0 bases and the J gene lost 7 bases, with 3 bases spanning the gap. Germline values: CDR1 KGHSH, CDR2 LQKENI. CDR3 sequence reads: CASSPPDGELFF. The CDR3 nucleotides read TGTGCCAGCTCACCACCGGACGGGGAGCTGTTTTTT.

The count of this clone is one. V usage is TRBV25-1 and J usage is TRBJ2-2; D is perhaps TRBD1 (6 bases). V lost 5 bases, J lost 1 base, and 14 bases lay in between. From germline, CDR1 is MGHDK and CDR2 SYGVNS. CDR3 length equals 16 residues. The CDR3 loop is CASSFPGHKNTGELFF. DNA of the CDR3: TGTGCCAGCAGTTTCCCGGGACACAAGAACACCGGGGAGCTGTTTTTT.

This clone has just a few counts. The gene calls are TRBV6-1 and TRBJ1-5; maybe TRBD1 (6 bases). Trimming took 3 bases from V and 0 from J, leaving 12 bases between them. The germline V gene encodes CDR1 MNHNS and CDR2 SASEGT. This CDR3 is built from 16 residues. CDR3 DNA sequence: TGTGCCAGCAGTGAGGGTAGGGGGAGTAGCAATCAGCCCCAGCATTTT. Its translation is CASSEGRGSSNQPQHF.

V and J are TRBV4-1 and TRBJ2-5; 11 nucleotides agree with TRBD2. The CDR3 runs to 17 residues. The junction had 6 bases not matched to a gene; V was cut back by 2 bases and J by 1 base. Germline CDR1 is MGHRA and CDR2 is YSYEKL. This chain's CDR3 is CASSQIVAGGPQETQYF. The CDR3 nucleotides read TGCGCCAGCAGCCAAATAGTAGCGGGGGGGCCCCAAGAGACCCAGTACTTC.

The chain links TRBV5-6 to TRBJ2-7, with D maybe TRBD2 (5 bases). The CDR3 has 15 amino acids. CDR1 is SGHDT, CDR2 YYEEEE, per germline. Trimming cost V 1 base and J 3 bases, with 14 bases left between them. CDR3 loop: CASSLRPDYRYEQYF. In DNA form, the CDR3 reads TGTGCCAGCAGCTTGCGGCCAGACTACCGCTACGAGCAGTACTTC.

The J gene is TRBJ2-2, the V gene TRBV9; unclear D gene. V lost 0 bases to trimming and J lost 4 bases, with 7 bases between them. Germline-derived CDR1 and CDR2 are SGDLS and YYNGEE. The CDR3 has 14 residues. DNA of the CDR3: TGTGCCAGCAGCGTAGTTGACGGCACCGGGGAGCTGTTTTTT. Encoded protein: CASSVVDGTGELFF.

CDR3 bases: TGTGCCAGCAGCCTGGGGCCAACTAACTATGGCTACACCTTC. Its protein product is CASSLGPTNYGYTF. V and J are TRBV11-2 and TRBJ1-2; a weak D match, TRBD1 (5 bases). CDR3 length: 14 amino acids. In germline, CDR1 is SGHAT, CDR2 FQNNGV. Trimming took off 5 bases at V and 0 bases at J, with 10 bases between the two ends.

This chain links TRBV6-5 with TRBJ1-1, with 7 bases lining up with TRBD1. The V gene end was trimmed by 7 bases and the J gene end by 7 bases; junction bases not matched to a gene: 9. The CDR3 sequence is 13 residues long. Germline V gene lookup returns CDR1 MNHEY and CDR2 SVGAGI. The chain's CDR3 is CASTPGGVGEAFF. CDR3 DNA: TGTGCCAGCACCCCAGGGGGGGTGGGTGAAGCTTTCTTT.

The rearrangement joins TRBV30 to TRBJ2-1; 10 bases match TRBD2. The CDR3 is made up of 15 amino acids. The V gene's germline CDR1 is GTSNPN and CDR2 SVGIG (reference sequence). After removal of 1 base from V and 4 bases from J, the junction contained 4 bases not matched to a gene. The CDR3 DNA is TGTGCCTGGAGTGGAGGACTAGCGGCATACAATGAGCAGTTCTTC. Translating gives CAWSGGLAAYNEQFF. The complete variable domain, with remaining parts taken from reference TRBV30 and TRBJ2-1, reads SQTIHQWPATLVQPVGSPLSLECTVEGTSNPNLYWYRQAAGRGLQLLFYSVGIGQISSEVPQNLSASRPQDRQFILSSKKLLLSDSGFYLCAWSGGLAAYNEQFFGPGTRLTVL.

This rearrangement joins TRBV9 to TRBJ2-1, with D perhaps matching TRBD2 (6 bases). The CDR3 spans 17 residues. V gave up 0 bases and J gave up 0 bases, with 13 bases separating them. Looked up from germline, CDR1 is SGDLS and CDR2 is YYNGEE. The CDR3 bases are TGTGCCAGCAGCGTAGATAGCGGCGTGGCCTCCTACAATGAGCAGTTCTTC. Translation gives CASSVDSGVASYNEQFF.

This clone was observed a single time. The gene calls are TRBV6-1 and TRBJ2-5; D might be TRBD1 (6 bases). Germline CDR1 reads MNHNS; CDR2 reads SASEGT. Trimming took 7 bases from V and 1 from J, leaving 16 bases between them. This CDR3 contains 15 residues. The CDR3 coding sequence is TGTGCCAGCACCGTACAGGGTTATCCCCAAGAGACCCAGTACTTC. Its translation: CASTVQGYPQETQYF.

The chain combines TRBV25-1 with TRBJ2-1; D remains ambiguous. This CDR3 has 16 residues. With 4 bases removed from V and 2 bases from J, the gap between germline ends came to 15 bases. Germline assignment: CDR1 MGHDK and CDR2 SYGVNS. DNA for the CDR3: TGTGCCAGCAGTGTGGCCCCAACAAACACCTACAATGAGCAGTTCTTC. This gives the protein CASSVAPTNTYNEQFF. The entire variable domain, with the rest obtained from reference TRBV25-1 and TRBJ2-1, is as follows: EADIYQTPRYLVIGTGKKITLECSQTMGHDKMYWYQQDPGMELHLIHYSYGVNSTEKGDLSSESTVSRIRTEHFPLTLESARPSHTSQYLCASSVAPTNTYNEQFFGPGTRLTVL.

The chain carries TRBV15 and TRBJ2-7, with D tentatively TRBD1 or TRBD2 (5 bases each). Between the trimmed V and J ends, which lost 0 bases and 6 bases, there was a span of 9 bases. This CDR3 region has 13 residues. Germline V gives CDR1 LNHNV, CDR2 YYDKDF (reference sequence). CDR3 coding DNA: TGTGCCACCAGCAGAGATACGGGGACCGAGCAGTACTTC. This encodes CATSRDTGTEQYF.

The chain joins TRBV14 to TRBJ1-1; 7 bases match TRBD1. The CDR3 runs 16 residues. J gave up 0 bases and V 5 bases, and 9 bases lay outside the gene matches. Germline CDR1 reads SGHDN; CDR2 reads FVKESK. CDR3 nucleotide sequence: TGTGCCAGCAGCAGACGGACAGGCTTGATGAACACTGAAGCTTTCTTT. Its translation is CASSRRTGLMNTEAFF.

This rearrangement joins TRBV6-6 to TRBJ1-1; possible D gene TRBD1, 5 bases. Trimming took 0 bases from V and 4 from J, leaving 9 bases between them. This CDR3 region has 14 residues. Germline V gives CDR1 MNHNY, CDR2 SVGAGI (reference sequence). CDR3 region: CASSYSGGGTEAFF. Here the CDR3 DNA reads TGTGCCAGCAGTTACTCTGGGGGAGGCACTGAAGCTTTCTTT.